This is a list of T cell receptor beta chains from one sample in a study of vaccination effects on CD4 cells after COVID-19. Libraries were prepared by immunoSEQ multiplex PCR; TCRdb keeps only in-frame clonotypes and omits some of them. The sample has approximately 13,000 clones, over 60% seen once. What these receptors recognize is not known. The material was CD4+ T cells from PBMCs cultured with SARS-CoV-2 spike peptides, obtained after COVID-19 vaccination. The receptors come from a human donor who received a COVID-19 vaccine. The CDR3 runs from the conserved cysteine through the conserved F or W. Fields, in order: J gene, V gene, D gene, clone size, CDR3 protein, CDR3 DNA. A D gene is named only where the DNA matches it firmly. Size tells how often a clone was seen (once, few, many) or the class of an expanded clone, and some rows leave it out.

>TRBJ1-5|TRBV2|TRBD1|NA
CASSPDRGVSNQPQHF
TGTGCCAGCAGTCCGGACAGGGGAGTAAGCAATCAGCCCCAGCATTTT
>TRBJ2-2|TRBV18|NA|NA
CASSPQANTGELFF
TGTGCCAGCTCACCACAGGCGAACACCGGGGAGCTGTTTTTT
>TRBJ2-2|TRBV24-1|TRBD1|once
CATSDAPGQSPGELFF
TGTGCCACCAGTGATGCACCGGGACAGTCCCCCGGGGAGCTGTTTTTT
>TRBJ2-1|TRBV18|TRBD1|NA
CASSPYPGTGQGAYNEQFF
TGTGCCAGCTCACCTTACCCGGGGACGGGACAGGGGGCATACAATGAGCAGTTCTTC
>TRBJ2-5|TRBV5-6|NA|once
CASSDGLYQETQYF
TGTGCCAGCAGCGACGGACTGTACCAAGAGACCCAGTACTTC
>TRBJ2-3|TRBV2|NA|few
CASSEAVGEDTQYF
TGTGCCAGCAGTGAAGCAGTAGGGGAAGATACGCAGTATTTT
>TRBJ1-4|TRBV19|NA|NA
CASSPTKGAEKLFF
TGTGCCAGTAGCCCGACTAAGGGAGCGGAAAAACTGTTTTTT
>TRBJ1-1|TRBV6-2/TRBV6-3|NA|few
CASSYSGSPTEAFF
TGTGCCAGCAGTTACTCGGGCAGCCCAACTGAAGCTTTCTTT
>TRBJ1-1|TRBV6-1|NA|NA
CASSEMSLGLRAEAFF
TGTGCCAGCAGTGAAATGAGCCTAGGGTTGAGGGCTGAAGCTTTCTTT
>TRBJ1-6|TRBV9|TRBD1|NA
CASSVRDSGPLHF
TGTGCCAGCAGCGTTCGGGACAGCGGACCCCTCCACTTT
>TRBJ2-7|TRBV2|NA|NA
CASSLLYYEQYF
TGTGCCAGCAGCCTCCTATACTACGAGCAGTACTTC
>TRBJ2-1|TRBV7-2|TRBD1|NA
CASSSRLGQGNEQFF
TGTGCCAGCAGCTCGAGACTGGGACAGGGCAATGAGCAGTTCTTC
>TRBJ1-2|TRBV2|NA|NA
CASSRPGSRYGYTF
TGTGCCAGCAGTCGGCCGGGAAGTCGGTATGGCTACACCTTC
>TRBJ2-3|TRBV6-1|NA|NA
CASSERQGGTDTQYF
TGTGCCAGCAGTGAGCGACAGGGAGGGACAGATACGCAGTATTTT
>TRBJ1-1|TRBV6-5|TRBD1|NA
CASTPGTGLGAFF
TGTGCCAGCACTCCCGGGACAGGGCTTGGAGCTTTCTTT
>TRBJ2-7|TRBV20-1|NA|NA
CSAGRSYEQYF
TGCAGTGCCGGGCGATCCTACGAGCAGTACTTC
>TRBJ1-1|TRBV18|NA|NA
CASSPNHHTEAFF
TGTGCCAGCTCACCGAACCACCACACTGAAGCTTTCTTT
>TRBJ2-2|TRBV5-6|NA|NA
CASSSLPQLRNTGELFF
TGTGCCAGCAGCTCCCTCCCGCAGTTGCGGAACACCGGGGAGCTGTTTTTT
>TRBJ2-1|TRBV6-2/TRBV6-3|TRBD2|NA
CASSDPQPGLAGYNEQFF
TGTGCCAGCAGCGACCCCCAACCAGGGCTAGCGGGCTACAATGAGCAGTTCTTC
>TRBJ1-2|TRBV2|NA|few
CASSAQHYGYTF
TGTGCCAGCAGTGCCCAGCACTATGGCTACACCTTC
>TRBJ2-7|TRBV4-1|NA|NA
CASSLGTSYEQYF
TGCGCCAGCAGCCTCGGAACGTCCTACGAGCAGTACTTC
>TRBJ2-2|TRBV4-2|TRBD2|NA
CASSQAGRGTGELFF
TGTGCCAGCAGCCAAGCGGGGAGGGGCACCGGGGAGCTGTTTTTT
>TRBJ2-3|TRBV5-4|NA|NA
CASSWEGGTDTQYF
TGTGCCAGCAGCTGGGAAGGGGGAACAGATACGCAGTATTTT